This T cell receptor (beta chain) was retrieved from a study of cytomegalovirus exposure and HLA in healthy donors (TCRdb year 2017). In terms of the full investigation: An earlier analysis of several hundred of the donors reported 250 to 350 Gb of sequence data and some 100 million unique TCR beta sequences from around 200 million T cells. Among roughly 400 genotyped donors of the cohort, an average of roughly 230,000 unique TCR beta nucleotide sequences was sequenced per donor, of which about 18% were non-productive. All discovery cohort repertoires had been generated on a single sequencing platform. The number of donors typed differed by locus, with about 629-630 for A, B, C, DRB1 and DQB1, roughly 520 for DQA1, some 570 for DPA1, and 400 to 490 for DPB1. A later analysis re-examined previously published TCR beta repertoires from more than 600 donors and added high-resolution HLA genotyping to investigate patterns of TCR occurrence. About five DR-DQ haplotypes were handled as single units for association and clustering because linkage in the cohort was strong. The study used immunosequencing to profile the T cell repertoires of hundreds of subjects and linked those repertoires to cytomegalovirus serostatus. In the later analysis, no new phenotypic data were used to find candidate immune exposures; instead, reliance was placed on TCR beta sequences and their occurrence across donors. An earlier analysis of approximately 500 of the donors applied high-throughput TCR beta sequencing to assess whether each TCR beta V gene segment acted as functional or pseudogenic. Roughly 300 gigabases of sequencing data and tens of millions of unique TCR sequences made up an early release that covered fewer than 650 HLA-typed donors. A later genetic analysis used genome-wide SNP genotypes for about 55% of the 666 donors, treating that subset as a discovery cohort. To predict cytomegalovirus infection status, the study combined high-throughput TCR immunosequencing, statistical association of individual TCRs with disease status, and machine learning. Along with the roughly 710-subject first cohort, a separate validation cohort of over a hundred different subjects was used. Both class I and class II loci were covered by HLA typing, at four-digit resolution. Among the roughly 400 genotyped donors, around 81% belonged to the genetic ancestry cluster associated with self-reported Caucasian donors. Alongside the repertoire data, information on donor age, sex, ethnicity and CMV serostatus was compiled. The study aimed to test whether cataloging public T cell receptors could reveal signatures of past pathogen exposure.

Receptors were amplified or captured by the immunoSEQ multiplex PCR assay. A mixture of 60 forward primers for TCR Vbeta segments and 13 reverse primers for TCR Jbeta segments was used in the multiplex PCR. The CDR3 region of rearranged TCR beta genes was amplified from genomic DNA with a multiplex PCR assay. On the Illumina HiSeq System, the amplified TCR beta libraries were sequenced as 87-base-pair reads. The source study handled its data this way. A later analysis tallied approximately 87 million unique TCR beta chains across the 666 repertoires, and approximately 12 million of those chains were shared by two or more donors. A nearest-neighbor algorithm error-corrected the raw reads and collapsed the reads into unique sequences, merging closely related sequences to remove PCR and sequencing errors. CDR3 sequences were aligned to IMGT reference sequences to assign V, D and J gene segments. For a sequence to be retained, at least a six-nucleotide match to both a V gene segment and a J gene segment was required. Rearrangements were classified as productive when the CDR3 lacked stop codons and remained in frame with V and J, and all other rearrangements were classified as non-productive. CDR3 was defined by IMGT convention, running from the second conserved V-encoded cysteine to the conserved J-encoded phenylalanine. The earlier analysis of about 590 of the donors excluded sequences that lacked an unambiguous match to a single V gene segment. An earlier analysis of 500 to 600 of the donors classified V segments as functional when productive rearrangements were above 56.7% and as segregating when the standard deviation between donors was above 5%. A statistical classification framework was built for diagnosing cytomegalovirus status from the catalog of TCR beta chain sequences. In a later analysis, TCR nucleotide sequences were compared against IMGT/GENE-DB human TR gene sequences so that V and J genes could be assigned. In a later analysis, CDR3 sequences and most-parsimonious VDJ recombination scenarios were assigned using the TCRdist pipeline. A later analysis defined each TCR beta chain by its CDR3 amino acid sequence plus V-gene family, and excluded reads lacking a unique V-gene family. A later analysis removed several hundred highly shared, low-generation-probability nucleotide sequences to deal with suspected cross-contamination and a sequencing artifact. For each public chain, a later analysis derived a clonal expansion index from normalized ranks of inferred template counts within each repertoire. Generation probabilities in a later analysis came from a VDJ recombination model fitted to out-of-frame rearrangements, and those results were checked against IGoR. In a later analysis, TCR-TCR, TCR-HLA and TCR-CMV co-occurrence was scored with hypergeometric tests, and a repertoire-size bias correction was applied to TCR pairs. False discovery rates were estimated in a later analysis by permuting HLA or CMV assignments 20 times. A later analysis grouped co-occurring TCRs with DBSCAN, adding TCRdist sequence similarity when clustering within HLA-allele-positive subsets. Repertoires with fewer than 30,000 or more than 120,000 public chains, plus five repertoires with anomalous nucleotide sharing, were excluded from co-occurrence clustering. TCRdb took this table from immuneACCESS and kept in-frame rearrangements with V and J called. Such tables lack part of the clones; where checked against another copy, unresolved V genes explain under half of the gap, and the rest is unexplained. Clonal size and the V and J genes are those of that table, whereas D and trimming came from the DNA. The sample contains about 160,000 clones, around 83% of them found a single time. Together, the top ten hold about 6.8% of the sample.

The cohort consisted of fewer than 700 healthy bone marrow donors. At the time of sampling, every cohort member was nominally healthy, though immune exposures that went unrecorded were likely present. The donor was CMV seropositive and belonged to the group of 250 to 300 seropositive cohort members. A peripheral blood sample was collected from each donor, and TCR beta sequencing was performed on peripheral blood mononuclear cells. Genomic DNA extraction from the blood cell samples was performed with the Qiagen DNeasy Blood Extraction Kit. What the study reported, not specific to this receptor: In vitro tests confirmed that a few of the cytomegalovirus-associated TCR beta chains recognize cytomegalovirus antigens. In a later genetic analysis, fewer N-insertions in productive TCRs were reported among donors in an Asian-associated ancestry cluster than the roughly 710-donor mean. A later analysis found that HLA-associated TCR beta chains were more clonally expanded and had lower generation probabilities than equally common non-associated chains. The presence/absence analyses assumed that sequencing depth was roughly uniform across donors, and that assumption may not be true. In a later analysis, the rate of TCR association differed among HLA loci, with DRB1 alleles having the most associated TCRs and HLA-C alleles having the fewest. Most TCR sequences were seen in very few donors, while some public TCRs were found in many individuals. When HLA alleles, especially DR and DQ, strongly co-occurred, attributing TCR associations to individual alleles was difficult. Because the 87-base-pair reads could not distinguish some IMGT-functional V segments, including TRBV6-2 and TRBV6-3, those segments were excluded. The classifier was reported to diagnose cytomegalovirus status with high specificity and sensitivity in both the original and validation cohorts. The study listed 150 to 200 TCR beta chains as associated with cytomegalovirus. Linkage disequilibrium might explain the correlated functional status among segregating V segments, but an unknown experimental factor could not be ruled out. This cohort had only TCR beta chains sequenced, and the lack of alpha or paired-chain data limited which features could be detected. HLA typing was unavailable for some donors at each locus, so association tests used only the typed subset. In a later analysis, most CMV-associated TCR beta chains were found to appear HLA-restricted, with HLA associations seemingly driven largely by CMV exposure. An association between a missense DCLRE1C variant and V-gene and J-gene trimming of TCR beta chains was found in a later genetic analysis and replicated in an independent cohort. An earlier analysis of 587 of the donors showed that most TCR beta V segments appeared in productive rearrangements either about 87% or about 30% of the time, which broadly matched IMGT annotations. A later analysis associated 17,000 or so TCR beta sequences with specific HLA alleles at a false discovery rate of 0.05. The authors suggested that the approach could potentially be generalized to other disease states and immunological phenotypes. Because counts were too low, more than 15 rarely observed V segments, including chromosome 9 orphons, were left out of the earlier analysis of a few hundred of the donors. Immune exposure information for the cohort was limited to CMV serostatus. A later analysis reported that several top co-occurrence clusters appeared linked to parvovirus B19, influenza, CMV and Epstein-Barr virus. A group of highly shared sequence variants was considered likely to be a technical artifact of the sequencing pipeline. A further reported finding was that TCR beta sequences accurately predicted the HLA-A and HLA-B alleles for most subjects in the first cohort.

The germline V gene encodes CDR1 KGHSH and CDR2 LQKENI. V is pared back by 2 bases and J by 4 bases, with 11 bases lying between the germline termini. The CDR3 goes from the cysteine to the phenylalanine over 14 residues. Only CDR3 DNA remains: 42 bases, in frame from the first base. Of note for this clone: The antigen this receptor binds is unknown. Base qualities are missing; no much larger clone stands one base away.

This sequence originates from a man aged 45-65 years in good health and CMV-seropositive. The specimen sequenced was PBMCs. This chain joins TRBV18 to TRBJ1-2; the D gene assignment is ambiguous. The CDR3 here reads CASSPESFLYGYTF. The sequenced DNA is TGTGCCAGCTCACCAGAGTCCTTTCTCTATGGCTACACCTTC. The CDR3, completed at both ends by the reference TRBV18 and TRBJ1-2 genes, gives the full variable domain NAGVMQNPRHLVRRRGQEARLRCSPMKGHSHVYWYRQLPEEGLKFMVYLQKENIIDESGMPKERFSAEFPKEGPSILRIQQVVRGDSAAYFCASSPESFLYGYTFGSGTRLTVV.